This T cell receptor beta chain comes out of a study of blood T cell repertoires in COVID-19. As for the study in general: Acute-phase and convalescent COVID-19 samples originated in the United States, Italy and Spain.

The table lists this clone with a count of one. The CDR3 is 16 residues long. The V and J ends lost 4 bases and 4 bases, in that order; junction bases with no gene match: 6. Germline values: CDR1 MNHEY, CDR2 SVGAGI. Clones were read by immunoSEQ multiplex PCR, and TCRdb kept only the in-frame ones, dropping some. This sample carries around 200,000 clones, roughly 90% of them seen once, and the ten largest clones take approximately 0.62%. The receptor comes from a man in his fifties with acute or convalescent COVID-19. The specimen was peripheral blood. This sequence joins TRBV6-5 and TRBJ2-1; TRBD2 aligns across 11 bases. The CDR3 loop is CASSLVAGGTYNEQFF. The CDR3 DNA sequence: TGTGCCAGCAGTTTGGTAGCGGGGGGGACTTACAATGAGCAGTTCTTC.